This TCR beta chain was captured by sequencing in a study of sequential checkpoint blockade in melanoma. Looking at the study overall: After both sequences, patients received maintenance nivolumab.

Treatment reported: randomized to nivolumab then ipilimumab (arm A) or the reverse (arm B). None of the patients previously received DNA-damaging chemotherapy. PBMC sorting kept live CD3+CD8+ cells without CD19 or CD56. The repertoire was sequenced with immunoSEQ multiplex PCR; TCRdb's copy has only in-frame clones and lacks some. Found here are under 15,000 clones, around 79% of them singletons; the top ten hold more than 45%. Germline V gene lookup returns CDR1 SGHVS and CDR2 FQNEAQ. Trimming took off 2 bases at V and 1 base at J, with 8 bases between the two ends. The CDR3 sequence is 14 residues long.

The TCR originated in a human donor with melanoma. This material consisted of CD8+ T cells sorted from blood (inferred from file names), taken from a patient given nivolumab and ipilimumab in sequence. The chain links TRBV7-8 to TRBJ2-5, with a possible D match to TRBD2 (6 bases). CDR3 amino acids: CASSLFSGQETQYF. CDR3 nucleotides: TGTGCCAGCAGCTTATTTAGCGGCCAAGAGACCCAGTACTTC.